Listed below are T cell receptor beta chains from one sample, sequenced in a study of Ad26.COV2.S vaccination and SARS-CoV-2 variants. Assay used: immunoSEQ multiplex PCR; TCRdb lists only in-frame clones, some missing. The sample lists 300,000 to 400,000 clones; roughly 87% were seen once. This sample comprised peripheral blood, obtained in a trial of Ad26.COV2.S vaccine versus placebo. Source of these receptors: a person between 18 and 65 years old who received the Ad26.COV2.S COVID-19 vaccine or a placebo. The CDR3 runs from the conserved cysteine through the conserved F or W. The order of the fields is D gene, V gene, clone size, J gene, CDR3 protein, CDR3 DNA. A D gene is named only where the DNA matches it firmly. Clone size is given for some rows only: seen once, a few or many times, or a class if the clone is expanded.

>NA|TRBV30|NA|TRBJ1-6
CAWATGFDSPLHF
TGTGCCTGGGCTACAGGGTTTGATTCACCCCTCCACTTT
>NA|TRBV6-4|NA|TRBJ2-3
CASSDRASTDTQYF
TGTGCCAGCAGTGACAGGGCTAGCACAGATACGCAGTATTTT
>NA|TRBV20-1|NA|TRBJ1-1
CSASRGALTEAFF
TGCAGTGCTAGTCGGGGGGCGTTAACTGAAGCTTTCTTT
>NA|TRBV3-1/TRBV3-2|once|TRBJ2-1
CASSQEGSGYNEQFF
TGTGCCAGCAGCCAAGAGGGGAGTGGATACAATGAGCAGTTCTTC
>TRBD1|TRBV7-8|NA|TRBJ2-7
CASSPGTGSTYEQYF
TGTGCCAGCAGCCCTGGGACAGGGAGTACCTACGAGCAGTACTTC
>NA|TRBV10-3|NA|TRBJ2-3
CAISLEGADTQYF
TGTGCCATCAGTCTAGAGGGTGCGGATACGCAGTATTTT
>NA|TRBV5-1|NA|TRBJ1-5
CASSPEGRDSNQPQHF
TGCGCCAGCAGCCCGGAGGGGAGGGATAGCAATCAGCCCCAGCATTTT
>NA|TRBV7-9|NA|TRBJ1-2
CASSFEVGYTF
TGTGCCAGCAGCTTCGAGGTGGGCTACACCTTC
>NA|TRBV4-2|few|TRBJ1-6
CASSQDWGTTSPLHF
TGTGCCAGCAGCCAAGATTGGGGCACAACTTCACCCCTCCACTTT
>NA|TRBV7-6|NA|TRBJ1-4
CASRGSATNEKLFF
TGTGCCAGCCGGGGTTCAGCAACTAATGAAAAACTGTTTTTT
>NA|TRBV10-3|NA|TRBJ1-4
CAISESGQGHEKLFF
TGTGCCATCAGTGAGTCGGGGCAGGGGCATGAAAAACTGTTTTTT
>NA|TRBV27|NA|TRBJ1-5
CASSLQGRRNQPQHF
TGTGCCAGCAGCCTACAGGGACGTCGCAATCAGCCCCAGCATTTT
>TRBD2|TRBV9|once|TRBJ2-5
CASSAYSGGTGETQYF
TGTGCCAGCAGCGCCTATAGCGGGGGTACTGGGGAGACCCAGTACTTC
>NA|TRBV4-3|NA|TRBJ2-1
CASSQDAESSYNEQFF
TGCGCCAGCAGCCAAGATGCGGAAAGCTCCTACAATGAGCAGTTCTTC
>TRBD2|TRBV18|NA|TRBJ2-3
CASHPLAGGPGTDTQYF
TGTGCCAGCCACCCCCTAGCGGGGGGGCCCGGCACAGATACGCAGTATTTT
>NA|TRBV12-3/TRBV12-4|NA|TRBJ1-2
CASSTDRNYGYTF
TGTGCCAGCAGTACCGACAGGAACTATGGCTACACCTTC
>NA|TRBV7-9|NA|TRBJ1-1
CASSPFQGNTEAFF
TGTGCCAGCAGCCCCTTTCAGGGAAACACTGAAGCTTTCTTT
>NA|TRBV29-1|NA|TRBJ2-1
CSVLPGPLGGVSYNEQFF
TGCAGCGTTTTACCAGGGCCCCTAGGGGGGGTCTCCTACAATGAGCAGTTCTTC
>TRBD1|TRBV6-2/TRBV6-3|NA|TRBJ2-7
CASSYSQTGTRYEQYF
TGTGCCAGCAGTTACTCCCAGACAGGGACGAGGTACGAGCAGTACTTC